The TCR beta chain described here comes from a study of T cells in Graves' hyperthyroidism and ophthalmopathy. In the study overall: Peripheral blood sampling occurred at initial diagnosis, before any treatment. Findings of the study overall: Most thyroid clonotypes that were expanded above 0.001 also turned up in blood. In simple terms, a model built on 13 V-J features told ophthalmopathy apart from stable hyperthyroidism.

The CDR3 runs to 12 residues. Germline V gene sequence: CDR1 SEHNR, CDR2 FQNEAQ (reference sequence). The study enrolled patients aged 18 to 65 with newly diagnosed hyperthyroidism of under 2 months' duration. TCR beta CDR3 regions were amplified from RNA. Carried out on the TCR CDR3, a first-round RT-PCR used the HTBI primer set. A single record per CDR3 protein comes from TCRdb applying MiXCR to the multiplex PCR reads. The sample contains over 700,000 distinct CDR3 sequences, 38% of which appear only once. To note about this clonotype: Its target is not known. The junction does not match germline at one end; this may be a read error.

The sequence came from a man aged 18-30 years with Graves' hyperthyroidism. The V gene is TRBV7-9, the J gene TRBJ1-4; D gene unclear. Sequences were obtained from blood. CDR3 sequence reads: CASSLVKSKLFF. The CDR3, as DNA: TGTGCCAGCAGTTTAGTAAAGTCTAAACTGTTTTTT.